This T cell receptor beta chain was documented in a study of cytomegalovirus exposure and HLA in healthy donors. Findings and limits, study-wide: Being productive about 90% or about 30% of the time was typical of most TCR beta V segments in an earlier analysis. The likely explanation for a cluster of highly shared sequence variants was sequencing artifact.

Researchers ran the PCR with 60 Vbeta and 13 Jbeta primers. The data were produced by immunoSEQ multiplex PCR, yet TCRdb's version contains in-frame clones alone and is incomplete. The table has more than 90,000 clones, around 76% seen once; the top ten hold around 7%. The CDR3 loop spans 13 amino acids. V shed 8 bases and J shed 3 bases, with 11 bases lying between them. Germline assignment: CDR1 MNHNS and CDR2 SASEGT. For this clone: Its antigen is undetermined.

Sequenced: PBMCs. The sequence was collected from a man aged 40-55 years in good health and CMV-seropositive. This chain joins TRBV6-1 and TRBJ1-5; tentative D call: TRBD1 (6 bases). CDR3: CASRDNYNQPQHF. The CDR3, as DNA: TGTGCCAGCCGGGACAACTACAATCAGCCCCAGCATTTT.